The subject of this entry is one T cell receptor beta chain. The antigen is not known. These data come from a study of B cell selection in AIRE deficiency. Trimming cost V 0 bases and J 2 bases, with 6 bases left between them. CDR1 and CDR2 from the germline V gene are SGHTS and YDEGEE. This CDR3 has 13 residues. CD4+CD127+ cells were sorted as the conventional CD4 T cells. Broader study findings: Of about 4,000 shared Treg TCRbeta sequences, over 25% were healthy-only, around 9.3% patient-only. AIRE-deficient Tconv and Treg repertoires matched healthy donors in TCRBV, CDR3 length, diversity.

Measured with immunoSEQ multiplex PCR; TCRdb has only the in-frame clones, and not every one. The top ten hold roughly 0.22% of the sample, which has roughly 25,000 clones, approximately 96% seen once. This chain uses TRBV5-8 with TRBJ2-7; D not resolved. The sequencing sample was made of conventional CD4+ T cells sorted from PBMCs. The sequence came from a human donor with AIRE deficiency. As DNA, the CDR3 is TGTGCCAGCAGCTTGGTAGATACCTACGAGCAGTACTTC. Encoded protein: CASSLVDTYEQYF. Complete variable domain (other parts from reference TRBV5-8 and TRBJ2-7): EAGVTQSPTHLIKTRGQQATLRCSPISGHTSVYWYQQALGLGLQFLLWYDEGEERNRGNFPPRFSGRQFPNYSSELNVNALELEDSALYLCASSLVDTYEQYFGPGTRLTVT.